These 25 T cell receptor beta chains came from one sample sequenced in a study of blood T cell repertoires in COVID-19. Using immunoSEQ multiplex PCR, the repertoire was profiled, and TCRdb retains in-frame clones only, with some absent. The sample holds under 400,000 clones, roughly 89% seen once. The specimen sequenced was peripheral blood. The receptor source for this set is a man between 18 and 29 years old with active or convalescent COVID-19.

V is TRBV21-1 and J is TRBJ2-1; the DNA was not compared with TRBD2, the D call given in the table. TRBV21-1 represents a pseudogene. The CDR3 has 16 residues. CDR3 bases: TGTGCCAGCAGCAAAGAGACTAGCGGGACATACAATGAGCAGTTCTTC. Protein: CASSKETSGTYNEQFF.

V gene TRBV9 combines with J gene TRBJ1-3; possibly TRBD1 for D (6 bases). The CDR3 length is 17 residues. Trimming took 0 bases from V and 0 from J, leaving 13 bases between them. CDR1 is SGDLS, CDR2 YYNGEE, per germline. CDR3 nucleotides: TGTGCCAGCAGCGTAGTGGACAGACCCCTCTCTGGAAACACCATATATTTT. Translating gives CASSVVDRPLSGNTIYF.

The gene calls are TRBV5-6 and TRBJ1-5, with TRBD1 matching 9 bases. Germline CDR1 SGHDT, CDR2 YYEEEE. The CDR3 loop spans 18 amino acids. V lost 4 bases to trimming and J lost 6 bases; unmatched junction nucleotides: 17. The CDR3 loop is CASSRLRDREDWSQPQHF. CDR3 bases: TGTGCCAGCAGCCGTCTTCGGGACAGGGAGGATTGGAGTCAGCCCCAGCATTTT. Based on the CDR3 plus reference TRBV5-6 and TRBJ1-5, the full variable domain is DAGVTQSPTHLIKTRGQQVTLRCSPKSGHDTVSWYQQALGQGPQFIFQYYEEEERQRGNFPDRFSGHQFPNYSSELNVNALLLGDSALYLCASSRLRDREDWSQPQHFGDGTRLSIL.

The CDR3 DNA is TGTGCCAGCAGCTTAACGTTCCAGGGGAACACTGAAGCTTTCTTT. Amino acids: CASSLTFQGNTEAFF. V gene TRBV7-2 combines with J gene TRBJ1-1, with D possibly matching TRBD1 (5 bases). Germline CDR1 and CDR2: SGHTA and FQGNSA. V lost 2 bases to trimming and J lost 1 base, with 11 bases between them. This CDR3 contains 15 residues.

The CDR3, as DNA: TGTGCCAGCAGCGCAGGGACTAGCGGGAGGTACGGGGAGACCCAGTACTTC. Its translation: CASSAGTSGRYGETQYF. V is TRBV9 and J is TRBJ2-5, with 15 bases matching TRBD2. Germline CDR1 SGDLS, CDR2 YYNGEE. V shed 3 bases and J 5 bases; nucleotides not matched to a gene: 8. This CDR3 contains 17 residues.

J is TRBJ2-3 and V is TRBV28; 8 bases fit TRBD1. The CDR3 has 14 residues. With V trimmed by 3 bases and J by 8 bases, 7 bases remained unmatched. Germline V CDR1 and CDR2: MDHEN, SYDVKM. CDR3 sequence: CASSFGQGGGTQYF. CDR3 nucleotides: TGTGCCAGCAGTTTCGGACAGGGCGGTGGTACGCAGTATTTT.

The chain's CDR3 is CASRDTTVDQPQHF. The CDR3 DNA reads as TGTGCCAGCAGGGACACGACAGTGGATCAGCCCCAGCATTTT. V usage is TRBV21-1 and J usage is TRBJ1-5; whether TRBD1, the table's D call, matches the DNA was not checked. TRBV21-1 is a listed pseudogene. The CDR3 extends over 14 amino acids.

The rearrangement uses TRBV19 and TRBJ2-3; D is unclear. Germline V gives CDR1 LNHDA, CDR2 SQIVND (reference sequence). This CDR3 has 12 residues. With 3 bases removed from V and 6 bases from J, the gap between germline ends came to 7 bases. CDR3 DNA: TGTGCCAGTAGTATCTTTCCCGATACGCAGTATTTT. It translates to CASSIFPDTQYF.

The CDR3 DNA is TGTGCCAGCAGTTACTCGGGCACCGGGACCTACAATGAGCAGTTCTTC. Translation: CASSYSGTGTYNEQFF. This rearrangement joins TRBV6-5 to TRBJ2-1, with D possibly matching TRBD2 (5 bases). The germline V and J ends were trimmed by 0 bases and 2 bases, with 11 bases remaining between them. Germline loops: CDR1 MNHEY, CDR2 SVGAGI. The CDR3 runs to 16 residues.

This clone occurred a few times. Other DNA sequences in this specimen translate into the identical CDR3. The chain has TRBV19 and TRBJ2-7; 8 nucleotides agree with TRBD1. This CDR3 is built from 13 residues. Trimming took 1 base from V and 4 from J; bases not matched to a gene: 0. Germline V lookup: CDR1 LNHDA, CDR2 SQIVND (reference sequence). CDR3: CASSIGQGYEQYF. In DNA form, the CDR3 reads TGTGCCAGTAGTATAGGACAGGGGTACGAGCAGTACTTC.

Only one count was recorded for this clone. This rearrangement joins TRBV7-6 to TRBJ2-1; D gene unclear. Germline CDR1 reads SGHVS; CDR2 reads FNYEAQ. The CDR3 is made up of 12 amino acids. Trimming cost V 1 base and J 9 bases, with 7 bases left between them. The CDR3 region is CASSLDGGEQFF. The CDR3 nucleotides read TGTGCCAGCAGCTTAGACGGTGGTGAGCAGTTCTTC.

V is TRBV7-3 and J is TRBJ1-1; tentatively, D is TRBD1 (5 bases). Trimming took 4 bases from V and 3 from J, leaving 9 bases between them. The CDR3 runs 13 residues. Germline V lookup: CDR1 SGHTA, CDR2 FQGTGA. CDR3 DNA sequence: TGTGCCAGCAGCTGGGGGGGAGACACTGAAGCTTTCTTT. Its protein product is CASSWGGDTEAFF.

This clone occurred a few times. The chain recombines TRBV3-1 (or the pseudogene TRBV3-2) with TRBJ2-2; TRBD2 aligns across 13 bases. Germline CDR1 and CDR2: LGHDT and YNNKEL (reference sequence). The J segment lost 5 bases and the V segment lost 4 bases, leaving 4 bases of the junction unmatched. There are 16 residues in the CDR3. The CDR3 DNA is TGTGCCAGCAGCCGTGGACTAGCGGGGGTTACCGGGGAGCTGTTTTTT. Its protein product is CASSRGLAGVTGELFF.

The chain's CDR3 is CASSYLGQSNYEQYF. Written as DNA, the CDR3 is TGTGCCAGCAGTTACTTGGGGCAGAGCAACTACGAGCAGTACTTC. The chain recombines TRBV6-2 or TRBV6-3 with TRBJ2-7, with TRBD1 as a possible D gene (5 bases). The CDR3 is 15 residues long. Germline-derived CDR1 and CDR2 are MNHEY and SVGEGT. V dropped 1 base and J dropped 3 bases, with 13 bases sitting between them.

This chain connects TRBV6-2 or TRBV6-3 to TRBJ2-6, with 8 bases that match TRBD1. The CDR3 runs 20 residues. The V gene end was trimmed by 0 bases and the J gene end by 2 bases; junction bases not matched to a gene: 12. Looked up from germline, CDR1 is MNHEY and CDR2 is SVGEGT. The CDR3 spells CASSYSPGRGLSPGANVLTF. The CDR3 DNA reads TGTGCCAGCAGTTACTCCCCCGGCAGGGGGCTCTCCCCTGGGGCCAACGTCCTGACTTTC.

The CDR3 nucleotides read TGTGCCAGCAGTGACGCCGGGACATACTCCTACGAGCAGTACTTC. Encoded protein: CASSDAGTYSYEQYF. The chain carries TRBV6-1 and TRBJ2-7, with D possibly being TRBD1 (6 bases). The CDR3 has 15 amino acids. Trimming took 3 bases from V and 0 from J, leaving 12 bases between them. From germline, CDR1 is MNHNS and CDR2 SASEGT.

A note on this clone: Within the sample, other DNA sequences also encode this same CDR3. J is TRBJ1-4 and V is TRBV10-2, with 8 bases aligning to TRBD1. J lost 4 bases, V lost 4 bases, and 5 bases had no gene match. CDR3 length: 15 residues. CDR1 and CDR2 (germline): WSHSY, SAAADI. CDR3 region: CASSVAGGRNEKLFF. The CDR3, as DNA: TGCGCCAGCAGTGTGGCAGGGGGCCGTAATGAAAAACTGTTTTTT.

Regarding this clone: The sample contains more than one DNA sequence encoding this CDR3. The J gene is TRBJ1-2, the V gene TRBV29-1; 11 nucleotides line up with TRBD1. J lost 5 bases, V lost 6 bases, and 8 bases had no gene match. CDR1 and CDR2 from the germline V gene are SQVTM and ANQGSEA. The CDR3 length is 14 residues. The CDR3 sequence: CSVAGTGGSYGYTF. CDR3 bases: TGCAGCGTAGCCGGGACAGGGGGGAGTTATGGCTACACCTTC. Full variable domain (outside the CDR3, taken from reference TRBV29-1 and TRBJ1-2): SAVISQKPSRDICQRGTSLTIQCQVDSQVTMMFWYRQQPGQSLTLIATANQGSEATYESGFVIDKFPISRPNLTFSTLTVSNMSPEDSSIYLCSVAGTGGSYGYTFGSGTRLTVV.

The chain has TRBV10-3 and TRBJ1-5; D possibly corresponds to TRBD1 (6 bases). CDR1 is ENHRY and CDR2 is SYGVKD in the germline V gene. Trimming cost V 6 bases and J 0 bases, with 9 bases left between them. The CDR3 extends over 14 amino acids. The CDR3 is CAISWDNSNQPQHF. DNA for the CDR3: TGTGCCATCAGCTGGGACAATAGCAATCAGCCCCAGCATTTT.

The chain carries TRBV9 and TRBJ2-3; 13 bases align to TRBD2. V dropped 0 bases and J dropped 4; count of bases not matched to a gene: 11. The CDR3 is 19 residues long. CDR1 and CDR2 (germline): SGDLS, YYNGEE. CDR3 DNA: TGTGCCAGCAGCGTAGGAAGGGGACTAGCGGGAATCAAAGCAGATACGCAGTATTTT. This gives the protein CASSVGRGLAGIKADTQYF.

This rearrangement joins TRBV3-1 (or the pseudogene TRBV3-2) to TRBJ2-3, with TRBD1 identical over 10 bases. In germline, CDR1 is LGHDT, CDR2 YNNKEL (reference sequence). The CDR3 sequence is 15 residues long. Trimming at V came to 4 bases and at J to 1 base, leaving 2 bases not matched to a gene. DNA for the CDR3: TGTGCCAGCAGCCGGGGACAGGGGCGCACAGATACGCAGTATTTT. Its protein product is CASSRGQGRTDTQYF.

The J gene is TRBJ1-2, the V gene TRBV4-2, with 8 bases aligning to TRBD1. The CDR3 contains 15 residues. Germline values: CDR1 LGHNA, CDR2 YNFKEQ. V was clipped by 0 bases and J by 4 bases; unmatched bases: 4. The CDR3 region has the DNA TGTGCCAGCAGCCAAGACGACAGGGGAACCTATGGCTACACCTTC. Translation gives CASSQDDRGTYGYTF.

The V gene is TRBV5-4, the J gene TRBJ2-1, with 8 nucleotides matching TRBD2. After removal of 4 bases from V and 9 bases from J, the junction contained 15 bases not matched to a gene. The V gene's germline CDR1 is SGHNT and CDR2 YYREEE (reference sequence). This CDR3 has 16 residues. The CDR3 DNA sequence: TGTGCCAGCAGCCAGCCCTCCCAGCGGGAGCGAGGTGAGCAGTTCTTC. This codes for CASSQPSQRERGEQFF.

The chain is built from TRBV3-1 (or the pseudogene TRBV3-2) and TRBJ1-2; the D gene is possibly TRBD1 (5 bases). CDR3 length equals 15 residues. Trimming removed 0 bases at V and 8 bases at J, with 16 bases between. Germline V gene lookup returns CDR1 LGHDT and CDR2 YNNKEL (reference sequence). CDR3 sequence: CASSQEGGLLRGYTF. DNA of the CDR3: TGTGCCAGCAGCCAAGAGGGGGGACTGCTTCGAGGCTACACCTTC.

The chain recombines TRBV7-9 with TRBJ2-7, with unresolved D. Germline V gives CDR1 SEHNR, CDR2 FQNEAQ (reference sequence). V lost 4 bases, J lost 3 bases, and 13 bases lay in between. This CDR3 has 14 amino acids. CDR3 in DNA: TGTGCCAGCAGCTATGTTGTAGAGTTCTACGAGCAGTACTTC. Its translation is CASSYVVEFYEQYF.